A selection of T cell receptor beta chains follows, all from one sample in a study of low-dose radiotherapy and immunotherapy resistance in tumors. TCRdb ran MiXCR on the reads and lists one entry per CDR3 protein. The table lists tens of thousands of distinct CDR3 sequences, under 30% of them singletons, with around 5.7% in the top ten. Specimen: PBMCs, collected before treatment. Receptors originate from a male donor with prostate cancer. Both conserved end residues are part of each CDR3. The D gene is left open where the match is weak. Rows may omit the clone size; those that give it use once, few, many or a size class.

D gene	V gene	clone size	J gene	CDR3 protein
-	TRBV7-3	many	TRBJ2-3	CASSLTGAGTDTQYF
TRBD1	TRBV7-9	many	TRBJ1-1	CASSSSGQGNTEAFF
-	TRBV2	-	TRBJ2-3	CASSETSGPGDTQYF
-	TRBV2	many	TRBJ2-6	CASSLVGANVLTF
-	TRBV12-3/TRBV12-4	many	TRBJ2-7	CASSFGPSAYEQYF
-	TRBV9	many	TRBJ2-3	CASSVETGATDTQYF
-	TRBV5-5	many	TRBJ1-1	CASSLGEGVGFTEAFF
-	TRBV5-4	-	TRBJ1-2	CASSLAAGYGYTF
-	TRBV7-6	many	TRBJ1-1	CASSLEVGGPGTEAFF
TRBD1	TRBV12-3/TRBV12-4	-	TRBJ1-1	CASSMDRYTEAFF
TRBD1	TRBV7-6	many	TRBJ1-1	CASSLGTGPAEAFF
-	TRBV7-6	few	TRBJ2-1	CASSFATYNEQFF
-	TRBV7-6	many	TRBJ2-2	CASSGILRGGELFF
-	TRBV3-1	once	TRBJ1-1	CASSHIPTQTRTEAFF
-	TRBV20-1	many	TRBJ1-6	CSAEEGVKGYNSPLHF
-	TRBV6-2/TRBV6-3	many	TRBJ1-1	CASTGLTNTEAFF
TRBD2	TRBV20-1	many	TRBJ2-1	CSARDLLSASGINEQFF
TRBD2	TRBV29-1	many	TRBJ2-5	CSVEASGTQETQYF
TRBD2	TRBV6-6	-	TRBJ2-7	CASSTTTSGSEQYF
-	TRBV28	many	TRBJ2-2	CASSRDASNTGELFF
-	TRBV7-9	many	TRBJ2-3	CASSLQASTDTQYF
-	TRBV28	many	TRBJ1-5	CASMSRPLQPQHF
TRBD1	TRBV4-3	once	TRBJ2-7	CASSQHRGSYEQYF
TRBD2	TRBV27	-	TRBJ2-1	CATSDPGTSDVNEQFF
-	TRBV28	many	TRBJ1-3	CASSGLPSGNTIYF
-	TRBV28	many	TRBJ1-5	CASSSVWQGLKIQPQHF
-	TRBV20-1	many	TRBJ2-2	CSARDIAINTGELFF
-	TRBV12-3/TRBV12-4	many	TRBJ1-2	CASGQQGGYGYTF
-	TRBV9	many	TRBJ2-3	CASTDRTDTQYF
-	TRBV28	many	TRBJ2-7	CASSLRDRIISYEQYF
-	TRBV27	many	TRBJ2-6	CASRTGYGANVLTF
-	TRBV5-1	many	TRBJ2-7	CASSLGQGRNEQYF
-	TRBV5-1	many	TRBJ2-2	CASSLRDDTGELFF
TRBD2	TRBV5-4	-	TRBJ2-1	CASSRTRGEQFF
-	TRBV7-2	many	TRBJ2-2	CASSLSGGGTGELFF
-	TRBV28	few	TRBJ2-7	CASSLSEYEQYF
TRBD1	TRBV13	many	TRBJ1-1	CASSLGDRGSNTEAFF
TRBD2	TRBV30	-	TRBJ2-1	CAWNRLAGGHEQFF
TRBD1	TRBV5-1	-	TRBJ2-7	CASSQQGLTYEQYF
TRBD2	TRBV6-2/TRBV6-3	many	TRBJ2-7	CASILAGGNYEQYF
-	TRBV5-1	-	TRBJ1-1	CASTPMGIDNTEAFF
TRBD2	TRBV28	-	TRBJ2-1	CASSSRGRTPEQFF
-	TRBV19	-	TRBJ2-1	CASSIDHNEQFF
-	TRBV20-1	-	TRBJ2-1	CSAINPGLENEQFF
-	TRBV10-1	few	TRBJ1-1	CASSESGVGTEAFF
-	TRBV5-5	many	TRBJ2-3	CASSLYTGTQYF
-	TRBV30	many	TRBJ2-2	CAWTRRGLDTGELFF
-	TRBV5-1	many	TRBJ1-1	CASSLGGLNTEAFF
-	TRBV28	medium-sized	TRBJ1-6	CASAFAVHNSPLHF
TRBD2	TRBV20-1	many	TRBJ2-5	CSAGLAGRRKQETQYF
TRBD1	TRBV6-1	-	TRBJ2-7	CASSYGTAGSYYEQYF
-	TRBV5-1	-	TRBJ1-2	CASSLGPPTLFNYGYTF
TRBD2	TRBV6-2/TRBV6-3	many	TRBJ2-1	CASRTSGRDEQFF
-	TRBV5-1	many	TRBJ2-3	CASTRGGTDTQYF
-	TRBV3-1	many	TRBJ2-7	CASSQAQSEQYF